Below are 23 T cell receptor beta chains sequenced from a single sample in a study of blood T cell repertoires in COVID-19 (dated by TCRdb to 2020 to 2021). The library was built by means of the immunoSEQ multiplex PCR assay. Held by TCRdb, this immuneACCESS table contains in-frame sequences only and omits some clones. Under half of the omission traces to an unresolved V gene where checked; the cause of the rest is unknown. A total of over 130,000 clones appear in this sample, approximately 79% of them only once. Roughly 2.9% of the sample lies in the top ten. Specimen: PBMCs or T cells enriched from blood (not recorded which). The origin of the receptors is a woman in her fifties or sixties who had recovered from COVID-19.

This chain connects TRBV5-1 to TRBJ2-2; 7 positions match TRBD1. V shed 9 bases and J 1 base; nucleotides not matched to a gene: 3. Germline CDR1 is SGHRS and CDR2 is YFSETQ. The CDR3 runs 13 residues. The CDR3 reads CATRQGNTGELFF. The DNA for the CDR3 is TGCGCCACCAGACAGGGGAACACCGGGGAGCTGTTTTTT.

The chain's CDR3 is CASSTQGQGAWTEAFF. The CDR3 nucleotides read TGTGCCAGCAGCACCCAGGGACAGGGGGCCTGGACTGAAGCTTTCTTT. This chain uses TRBV7-9 with TRBJ1-1; 12 nucleotides align to TRBD1. This CDR3 has 16 residues. Trimming cost V 5 bases and J 5 bases; bases outside gene matches: 9. CDR1 and CDR2 (germline): SEHNR, FQNEAQ (reference sequence).

The CDR3 coding sequence is TGTGCCAGCAGGGGCGGGGGGACCTCAGGCACCGGGGAGCTGTTTTTT. Translation gives CASRGGGTSGTGELFF. The chain employs TRBV9 and TRBJ2-2; 8 nucleotides agree with TRBD2. With V trimmed by 5 bases and J by 4 bases, 10 bases remained unmatched. Germline assignment: CDR1 SGDLS and CDR2 YYNGEE. The CDR3 is 16 amino acids.

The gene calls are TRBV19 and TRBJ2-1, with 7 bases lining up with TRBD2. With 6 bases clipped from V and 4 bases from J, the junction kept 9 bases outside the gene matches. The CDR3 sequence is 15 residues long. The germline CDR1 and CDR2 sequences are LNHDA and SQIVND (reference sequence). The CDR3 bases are TGTGCCAGTAGACCGGGACTACCGGGTTACAATGAGCAGTTCTTC. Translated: CASRPGLPGYNEQFF.

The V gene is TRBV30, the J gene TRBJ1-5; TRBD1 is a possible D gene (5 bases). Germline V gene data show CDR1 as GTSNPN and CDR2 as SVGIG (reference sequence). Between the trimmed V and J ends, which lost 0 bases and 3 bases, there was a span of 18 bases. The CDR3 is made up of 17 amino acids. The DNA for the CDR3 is TGTGCCTGGAGTGTACCCTCTGCCGACAGACTCAATCAGCCCCAGCATTTT. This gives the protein CAWSVPSADRLNQPQHF.

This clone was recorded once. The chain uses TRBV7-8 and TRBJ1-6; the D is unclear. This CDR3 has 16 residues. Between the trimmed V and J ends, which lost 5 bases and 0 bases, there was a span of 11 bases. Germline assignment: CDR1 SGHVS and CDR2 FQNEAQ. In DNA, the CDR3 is TGTGCCAGCAGCCACCGGCCGGGCTCCTATAATTCACCCCTCCACTTT. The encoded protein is CASSHRPGSYNSPLHF.

CDR3 in amino acids: CATSDWWAKDYGYTF. The CDR3 DNA follows: TGTGCCACCAGTGATTGGTGGGCAAAAGACTATGGCTACACCTTC. The chain couples TRBV24-1 to TRBJ1-2, with D hard to call. V lost 2 bases and J 3 bases, leaving 12 bases between the germline ends. In germline, CDR1 is KGHDR, CDR2 SFDVKD. This CDR3 contains 15 residues.

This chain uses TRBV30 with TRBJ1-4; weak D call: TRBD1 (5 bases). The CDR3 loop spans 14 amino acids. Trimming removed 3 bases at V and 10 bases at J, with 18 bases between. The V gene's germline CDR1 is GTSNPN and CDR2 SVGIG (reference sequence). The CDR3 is CAWRAGRSAGKLFF. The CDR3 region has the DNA TGTGCCTGGAGGGCGGGACGGAGCGCTGGAAAACTGTTTTTT.

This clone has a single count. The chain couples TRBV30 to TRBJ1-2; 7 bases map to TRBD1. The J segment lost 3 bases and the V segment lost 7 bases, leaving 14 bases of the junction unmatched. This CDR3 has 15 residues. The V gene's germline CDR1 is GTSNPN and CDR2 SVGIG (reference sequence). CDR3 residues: CASTTGDVRDYGYTF. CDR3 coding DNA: TGTGCCTCCACCACAGGGGATGTGCGGGACTATGGCTACACCTTC.

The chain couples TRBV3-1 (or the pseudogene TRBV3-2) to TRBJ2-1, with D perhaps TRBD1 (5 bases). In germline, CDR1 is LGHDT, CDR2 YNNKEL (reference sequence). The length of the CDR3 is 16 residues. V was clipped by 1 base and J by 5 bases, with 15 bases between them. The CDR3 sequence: CASSQGQGLNDNEQFF. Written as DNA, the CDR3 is TGTGCCAGCAGCCAAGGGCAGGGCCTTAATGACAATGAGCAGTTCTTC.

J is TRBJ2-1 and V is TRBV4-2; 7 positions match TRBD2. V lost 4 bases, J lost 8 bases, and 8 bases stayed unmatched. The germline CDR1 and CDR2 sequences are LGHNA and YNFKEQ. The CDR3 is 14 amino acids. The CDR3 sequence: CASSLRSGVDEQFF. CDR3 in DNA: TGTGCCAGCAGCCTCCGCAGCGGGGTCGATGAGCAGTTCTTC.

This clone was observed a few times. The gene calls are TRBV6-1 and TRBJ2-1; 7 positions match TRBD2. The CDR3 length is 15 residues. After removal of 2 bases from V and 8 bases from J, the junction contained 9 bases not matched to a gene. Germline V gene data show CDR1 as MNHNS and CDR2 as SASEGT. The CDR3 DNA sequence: TGTGCCAGCAGTGAACTTGGCGGGAGTGGTGATGAGCAGTTCTTC. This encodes CASSELGGSGDEQFF.

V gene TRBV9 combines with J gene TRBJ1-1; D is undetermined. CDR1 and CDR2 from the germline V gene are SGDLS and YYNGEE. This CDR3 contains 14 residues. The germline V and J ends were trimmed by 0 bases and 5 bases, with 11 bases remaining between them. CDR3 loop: CASSVAAAGTEAFF. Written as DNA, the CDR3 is TGTGCCAGCAGCGTAGCGGCGGCGGGGACTGAAGCTTTCTTT.

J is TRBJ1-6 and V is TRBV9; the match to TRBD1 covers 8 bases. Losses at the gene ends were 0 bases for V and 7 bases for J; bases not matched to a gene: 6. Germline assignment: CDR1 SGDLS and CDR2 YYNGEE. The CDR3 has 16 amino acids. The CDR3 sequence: CASSVEGQAPNSPLHF. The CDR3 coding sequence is TGTGCCAGCAGCGTAGAGGGACAGGCTCCCAATTCACCCCTCCACTTT.

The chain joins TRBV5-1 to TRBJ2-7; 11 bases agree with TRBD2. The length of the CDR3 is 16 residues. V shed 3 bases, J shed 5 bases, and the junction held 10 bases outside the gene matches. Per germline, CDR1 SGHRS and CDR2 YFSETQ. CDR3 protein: CASSWLTSGKVDEQYF. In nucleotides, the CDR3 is TGCGCCAGCAGCTGGCTGACTAGCGGGAAGGTGGACGAGCAGTACTTC.

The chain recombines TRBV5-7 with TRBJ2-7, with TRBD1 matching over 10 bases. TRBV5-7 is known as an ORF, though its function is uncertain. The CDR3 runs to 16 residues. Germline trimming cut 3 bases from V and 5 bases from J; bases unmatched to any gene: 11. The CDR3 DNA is TGTGCCAGCAGCTGGGGACAGGGGAAAGGGGGGGACGAGCAGTACTTC. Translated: CASSWGQGKGGDEQYF.

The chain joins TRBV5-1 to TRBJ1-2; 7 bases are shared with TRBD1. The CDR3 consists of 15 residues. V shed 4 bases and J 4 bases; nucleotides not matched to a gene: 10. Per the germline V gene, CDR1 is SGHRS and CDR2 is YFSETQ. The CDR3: CASSIGQARGYGYTF. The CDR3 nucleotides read TGCGCCAGCAGCATTGGACAGGCTAGGGGCTATGGCTACACCTTC.

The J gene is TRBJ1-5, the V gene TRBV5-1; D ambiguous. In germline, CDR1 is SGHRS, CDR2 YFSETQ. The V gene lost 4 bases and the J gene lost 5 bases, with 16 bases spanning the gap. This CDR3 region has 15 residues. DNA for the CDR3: TGCGCCAGCAGCCCGGAAGGAGGGCTCTATCAGCCCCAGCATTTT. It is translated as CASSPEGGLYQPQHF.

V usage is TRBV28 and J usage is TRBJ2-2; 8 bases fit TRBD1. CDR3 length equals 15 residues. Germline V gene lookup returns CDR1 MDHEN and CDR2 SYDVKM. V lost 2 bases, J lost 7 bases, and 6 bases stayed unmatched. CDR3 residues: CASSLIGTGIGELFF. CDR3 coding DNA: TGTGCCAGCAGTTTAATCGGGACAGGAATCGGGGAGCTGTTTTTT.

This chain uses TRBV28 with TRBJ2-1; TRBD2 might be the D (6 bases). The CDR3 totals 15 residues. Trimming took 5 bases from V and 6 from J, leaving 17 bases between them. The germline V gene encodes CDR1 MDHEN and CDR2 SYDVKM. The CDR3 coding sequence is TGTGCCAGCAGTGATTCTAGCGCCCGATTCAATGAGCAGTTCTTC. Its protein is CASSDSSARFNEQFF.

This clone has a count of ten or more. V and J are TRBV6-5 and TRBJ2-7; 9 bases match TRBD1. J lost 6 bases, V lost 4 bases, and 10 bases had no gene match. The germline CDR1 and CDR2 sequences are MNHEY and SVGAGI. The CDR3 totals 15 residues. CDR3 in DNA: TGTGCCAGCAGTTCGGCCGGGACAGGGCCTCTCGAGCAGTACTTC. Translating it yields CASSSAGTGPLEQYF.

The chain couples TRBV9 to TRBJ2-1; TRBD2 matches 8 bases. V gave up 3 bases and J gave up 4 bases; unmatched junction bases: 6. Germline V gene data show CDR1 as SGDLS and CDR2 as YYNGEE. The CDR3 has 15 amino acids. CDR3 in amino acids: CASSAGTRGYNEQFF. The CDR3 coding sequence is TGTGCCAGCAGCGCCGGGACTAGGGGGTACAATGAGCAGTTCTTC.

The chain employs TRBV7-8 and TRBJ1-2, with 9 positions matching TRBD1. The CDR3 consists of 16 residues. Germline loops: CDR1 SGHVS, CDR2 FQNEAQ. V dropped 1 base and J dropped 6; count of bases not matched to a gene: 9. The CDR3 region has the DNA TGTGCCAGCAGCTTAGACCGGGACAGGGATGGAAATGGCTACACCTTC. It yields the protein CASSLDRDRDGNGYTF.